The present T cell receptor beta chain was sequenced within a study of cytomegalovirus exposure and HLA in healthy donors. Study-wide background: A later analysis reported the same platform for the 100 to 150 validation repertoires and the roughly 700 first-cohort repertoires. Findings and limits, study-wide: Cytomegalovirus association was listed for 170 or so TCR beta chains.

The data were produced by immunoSEQ multiplex PCR, yet TCRdb's version contains in-frame clones alone and is incomplete. The sample comprises 150,000 to 250,000 clones, around 80% of which are singletons, and about an eighth rests with the top ten. CDR1 LNHNV and CDR2 YYDKDF come from the germline V gene (reference sequence). Trimming took 1 base from V and 7 from J; bases not matched to a gene: 6. The CDR3 spans 15 residues. A note on this clone: Its antigen remains unknown.

This sequence was found in a woman between 25 and 40 years old in good health and CMV-seropositive. This chain connects TRBV15 to TRBJ2-1; 8 positions agree with TRBD2. Specimen: PBMCs. CDR3 in DNA: TGTGCCACCAGCAGAGCAGGGAGCGGGAGTAATGAGCAGTTCTTC. Translating gives CATSRAGSGSNEQFF.